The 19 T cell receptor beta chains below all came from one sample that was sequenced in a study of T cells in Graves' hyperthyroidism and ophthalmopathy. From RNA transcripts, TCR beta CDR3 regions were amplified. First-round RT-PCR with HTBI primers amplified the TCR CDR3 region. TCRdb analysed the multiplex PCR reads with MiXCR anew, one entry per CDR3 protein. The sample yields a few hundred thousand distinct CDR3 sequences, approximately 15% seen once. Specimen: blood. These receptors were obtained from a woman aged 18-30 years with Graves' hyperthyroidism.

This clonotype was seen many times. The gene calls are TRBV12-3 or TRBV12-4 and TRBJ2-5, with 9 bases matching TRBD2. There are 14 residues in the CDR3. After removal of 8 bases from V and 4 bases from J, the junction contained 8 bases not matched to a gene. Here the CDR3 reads CASWIAGVGETQYF. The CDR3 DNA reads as TGTGCCAGCTGGATAGCGGGAGTAGGAGAGACCCAGTACTTC.

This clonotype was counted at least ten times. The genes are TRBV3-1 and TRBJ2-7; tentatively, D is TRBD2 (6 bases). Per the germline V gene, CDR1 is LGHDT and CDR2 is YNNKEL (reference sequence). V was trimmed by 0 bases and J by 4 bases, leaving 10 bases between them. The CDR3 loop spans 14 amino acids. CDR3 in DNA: TGTGCCAGCAGCCAAGAACTAGCCCTGTACGAGCAGTACTTC. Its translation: CASSQELALYEQYF.

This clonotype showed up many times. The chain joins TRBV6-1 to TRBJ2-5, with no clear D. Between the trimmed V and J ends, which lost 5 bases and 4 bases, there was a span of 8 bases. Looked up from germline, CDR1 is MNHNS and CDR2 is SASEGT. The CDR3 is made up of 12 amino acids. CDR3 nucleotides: TGTGCCAGCAGTCCAAAGGTAGAGACCCAGTACTTC. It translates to CASSPKVETQYF.

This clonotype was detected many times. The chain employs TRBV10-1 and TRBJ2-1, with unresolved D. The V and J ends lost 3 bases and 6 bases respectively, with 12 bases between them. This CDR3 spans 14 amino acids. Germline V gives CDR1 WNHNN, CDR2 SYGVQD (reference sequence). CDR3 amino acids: CASSDGTLRNEQFF. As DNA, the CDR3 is TGCGCCAGCAGTGATGGAACTCTCCGCAATGAGCAGTTCTTC.

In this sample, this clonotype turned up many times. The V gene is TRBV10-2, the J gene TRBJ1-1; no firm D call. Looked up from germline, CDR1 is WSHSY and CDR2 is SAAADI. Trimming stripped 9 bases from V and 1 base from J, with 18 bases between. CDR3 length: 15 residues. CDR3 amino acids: CASRYGQSPNTEAFF. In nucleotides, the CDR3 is TGCGCCAGTCGGTACGGCCAGTCCCCGAACACTGAAGCTTTCTTT.

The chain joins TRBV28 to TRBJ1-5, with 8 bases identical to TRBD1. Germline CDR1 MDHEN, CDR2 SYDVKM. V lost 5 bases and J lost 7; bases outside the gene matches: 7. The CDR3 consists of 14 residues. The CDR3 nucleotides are TGTGCCAGCAGTCGGACAGGGTTTGGACAGCCCCAGCATTTT. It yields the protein CASSRTGFGQPQHF.

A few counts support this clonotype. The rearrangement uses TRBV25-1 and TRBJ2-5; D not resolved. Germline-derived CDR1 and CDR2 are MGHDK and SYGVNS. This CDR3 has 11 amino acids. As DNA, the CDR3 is TGTGCGCATGAGGCCGGGGAGACCCAGTACTTC. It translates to CAHEAGETQYF.

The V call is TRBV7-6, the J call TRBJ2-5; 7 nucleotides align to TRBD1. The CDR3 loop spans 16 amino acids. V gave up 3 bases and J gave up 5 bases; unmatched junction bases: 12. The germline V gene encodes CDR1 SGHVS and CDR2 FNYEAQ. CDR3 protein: CASSFGKGQFGETQYF. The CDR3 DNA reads TGTGCCAGCAGCTTTGGAAAGGGACAGTTTGGGGAGACCCAGTACTTC.

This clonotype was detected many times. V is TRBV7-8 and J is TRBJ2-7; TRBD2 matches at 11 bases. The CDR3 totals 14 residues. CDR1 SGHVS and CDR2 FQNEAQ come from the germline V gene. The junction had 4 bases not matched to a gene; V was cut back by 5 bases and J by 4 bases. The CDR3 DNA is TGTGCCAGCAGCAAGACTAGCGGGATTTACGAGCAGTACTTC. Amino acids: CASSKTSGIYEQYF.

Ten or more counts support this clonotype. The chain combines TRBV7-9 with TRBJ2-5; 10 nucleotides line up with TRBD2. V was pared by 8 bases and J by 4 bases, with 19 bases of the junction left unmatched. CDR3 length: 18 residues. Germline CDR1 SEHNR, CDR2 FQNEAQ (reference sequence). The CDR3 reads CASSGSLGLAGAGETQYF. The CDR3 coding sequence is TGTGCCAGCTCGGGCTCCCTGGGGCTAGCGGGAGCCGGAGAGACCCAGTACTTC.

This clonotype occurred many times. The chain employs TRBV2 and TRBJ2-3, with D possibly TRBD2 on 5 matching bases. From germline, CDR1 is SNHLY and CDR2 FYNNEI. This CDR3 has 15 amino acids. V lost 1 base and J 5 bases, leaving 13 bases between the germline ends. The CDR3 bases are TGTGCCAGCAGTGAAGTCAGAAGTCGGGGAGATACGCAGTATTTT. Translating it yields CASSEVRSRGDTQYF. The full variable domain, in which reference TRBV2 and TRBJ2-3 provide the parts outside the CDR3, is EPEVTQTPSHQVTQMGQEVILRCVPISNHLYFYWYRQILGQKVEFLVSFYNNEISEKSEIFDDQFSVERPDGSNFTLKIRSTKLEDSAMYFCASSEVRSRGDTQYFGPGTRLTVL.

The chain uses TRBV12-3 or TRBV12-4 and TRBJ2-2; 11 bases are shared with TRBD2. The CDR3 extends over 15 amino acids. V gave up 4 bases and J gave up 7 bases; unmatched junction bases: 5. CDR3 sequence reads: CASSYIAGGYGELFF. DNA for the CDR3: TGTGCCAGCAGTTATATAGCGGGAGGGTACGGGGAGCTGTTTTTT.

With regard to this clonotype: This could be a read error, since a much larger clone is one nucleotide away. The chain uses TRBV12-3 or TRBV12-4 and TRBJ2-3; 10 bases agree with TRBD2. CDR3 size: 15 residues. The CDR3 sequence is CAGSFLAGVEDTQYF. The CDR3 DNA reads TGTGCCGGCAGTTTCCTAGCGGGAGTTGAGGATACGCAGTATTTT.

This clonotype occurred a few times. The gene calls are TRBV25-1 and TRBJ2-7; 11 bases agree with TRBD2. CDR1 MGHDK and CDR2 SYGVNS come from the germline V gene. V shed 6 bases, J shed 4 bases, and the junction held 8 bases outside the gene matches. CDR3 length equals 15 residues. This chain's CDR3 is CASRPSGRIGYEQYF. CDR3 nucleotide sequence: TGTGCCAGCAGGCCTAGCGGGAGGATCGGGTACGAGCAGTACTTC.

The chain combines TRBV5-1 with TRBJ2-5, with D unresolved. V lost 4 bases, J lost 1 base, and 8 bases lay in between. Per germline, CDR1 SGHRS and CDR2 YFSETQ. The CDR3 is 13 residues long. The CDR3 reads CASSTGLQETQYF. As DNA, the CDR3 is TGCGCCAGCAGCACCGGCCTCCAAGAGACCCAGTACTTC.

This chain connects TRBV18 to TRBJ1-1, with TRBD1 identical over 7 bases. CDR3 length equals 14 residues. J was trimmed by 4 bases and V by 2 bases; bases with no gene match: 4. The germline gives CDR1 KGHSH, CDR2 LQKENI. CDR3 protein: CASSPKQGSTEAFF. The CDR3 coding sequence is TGTGCCAGCTCACCAAAACAGGGGAGCACTGAAGCTTTCTTT.

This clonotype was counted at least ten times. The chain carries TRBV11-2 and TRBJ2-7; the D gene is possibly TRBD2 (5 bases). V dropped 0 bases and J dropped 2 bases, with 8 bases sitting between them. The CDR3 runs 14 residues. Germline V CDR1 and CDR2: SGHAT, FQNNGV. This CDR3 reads CASSLDGNTYEQYF. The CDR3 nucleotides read TGTGCCAGCAGCTTAGACGGGAATACCTACGAGCAGTACTTC.

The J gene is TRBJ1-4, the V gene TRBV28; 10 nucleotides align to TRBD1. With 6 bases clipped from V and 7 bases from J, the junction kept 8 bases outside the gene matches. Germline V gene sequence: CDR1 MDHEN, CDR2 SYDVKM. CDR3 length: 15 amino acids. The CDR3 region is CASSRGTGAGEKLFF. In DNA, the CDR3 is TGTGCCAGCAGCCGAGGGACAGGGGCTGGTGAAAAACTGTTTTTT.

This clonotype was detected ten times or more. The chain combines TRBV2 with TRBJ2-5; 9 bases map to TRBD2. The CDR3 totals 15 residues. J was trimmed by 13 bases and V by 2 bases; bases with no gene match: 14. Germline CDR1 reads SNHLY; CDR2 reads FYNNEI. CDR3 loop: CASSESGRGGGGWYF. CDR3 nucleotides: TGTGCCAGCAGTGAAAGCGGGCGGGGGGGCGGCGGTTGGTACTTC.